These 25 T cell receptor beta chains were all obtained from the same sample, sequenced in a study of cytomegalovirus exposure and HLA in healthy donors. Both 60 Vbeta primers and 13 Jbeta primers went into the PCR. TCRdb's table, derived via immunoSEQ multiplex PCR, lists solely in-frame clones and lacks some. The sample has over 100,000 clones; roughly 78% are singletons. Input material: PBMCs. The receptors come from a young woman in good health and CMV-seropositive.

In its sample, this clone was seen a few times. The chain couples TRBV28 to TRBJ1-5; D call uncertain. CDR3 length equals 16 residues. CDR1 is MDHEN, CDR2 SYDVKM, per germline. Deletions cut 8 bases from V and 1 base from J, with 18 bases between. CDR3 region: CASDWRLKVSNQPQHF. CDR3 coding DNA: TGTGCCAGCGACTGGCGTTTAAAGGTCAGCAATCAGCCCCAGCATTTT.

This rearrangement joins TRBV28 to TRBJ2-7; 9 bases match TRBD1. With V trimmed by 6 bases and J by 7 bases, 10 bases remained unmatched. Per the germline V gene, CDR1 is MDHEN and CDR2 is SYDVKM. This CDR3 is 14 amino acids long. The DNA for the CDR3 is TGTGCCAGCAGACGAACAGGGGGCGCGGGTGAGCAGTACTTC. Translating it yields CASRRTGGAGEQYF.

The chain links TRBV14 to TRBJ2-5; 12 bases align to TRBD2. This CDR3 is 15 amino acids long. Germline assignment: CDR1 SGHDN and CDR2 FVKESK. V lost 5 bases to trimming and J lost 4 bases; unmatched junction nucleotides: 5. As DNA, the CDR3 is TGTGCCAGCAGCTTCCTAGCGGGGGGGCGAGAGACCCAGTACTTC. This sequence encodes CASSFLAGGRETQYF.

The chain is built from TRBV6-5 and TRBJ1-2; 8 bases fit TRBD1. Unmatched junction bases numbered 1, after V lost 0 bases and J lost 7 bases. Germline CDR1 MNHEY, CDR2 SVGAGI. The CDR3 spans 13 residues. CDR3 DNA sequence: TGTGCCAGCAGTTACTCCGGACAGGGTGGCTACACCTTC. Encoded protein: CASSYSGQGGYTF.

This clone was detected only once. The chain recombines TRBV13 with TRBJ1-2; D unresolved. The CDR3 has 15 residues. Germline V CDR1 and CDR2: PRHDT, FYEKMQ (reference sequence). Deletions cut 2 bases from V and 1 base from J, with 11 bases between. The CDR3 region has the DNA TGTGCCAGCAGCTTAAGATCGAGACTTAACTATGGCTACACCTTC. It is translated as CASSLRSRLNYGYTF.

V and J are TRBV27 and TRBJ1-4; a weak D match, TRBD1 (6 bases). V lost 6 bases and J lost 10, with 21 bases in between. The CDR3 is made up of 15 amino acids. CDR1 is MNHEY, CDR2 SMNVEV, per germline (reference sequence). Here the CDR3 DNA reads TGTGCCAGCAGAGTAAGGGGGACACAACTGGGAAAACTGTTTTTT. This codes for CASRVRGTQLGKLFF. The complete variable domain, with remaining parts taken from reference TRBV27 and TRBJ1-4, reads EAQVTQNPRYLITVTGKKLTVTCSQNMNHEYMSWYRQDPGLGLRQIYYSMNVEVTDKGDVPEGYKVSRKEKRNFPLILESPSPNQTSLYFCASRVRGTQLGKLFFGSGTQLSVL.

The chain has TRBV7-6 and TRBJ2-3; 9 positions agree with TRBD2. Germline assignment: CDR1 SGHVS and CDR2 FNYEAQ. The CDR3 consists of 17 residues. J gave up 2 bases and V 5 bases, and 11 bases lay outside the gene matches. CDR3 DNA sequence: TGTGCCAGCAGCCCCACCGGACTAGCGCGCGACACAGATACGCAGTATTTT. It codes for CASSPTGLARDTDTQYF.

This sequence joins TRBV7-6 and TRBJ2-5, with TRBD2 as a possible D gene (6 bases). This CDR3 spans 14 amino acids. Per germline, CDR1 SGHVS and CDR2 FNYEAQ. The V and J ends lost 10 bases and 5 bases respectively, with 20 bases between them. CDR3 nucleotides: TGTGCCACCAACCTTCTAGTAGCGGACGAGACCCAGTACTTC. Its protein is CATNLLVADETQYF.

The chain carries TRBV4-1 and TRBJ2-2; tentatively, D is TRBD1 (5 bases). The ends were cut back, 4 bases at V and 6 bases at J, with 15 bases in the middle. This CDR3 comprises 15 residues. CDR1 and CDR2 (germline): MGHRA, YSYEKL. CDR3 amino acids: CASSLPDIFPGELFF. The CDR3 DNA sequence: TGCGCCAGCAGCCTACCGGACATTTTTCCCGGGGAGCTGTTTTTT.

The chain is built from TRBV9 and TRBJ1-1; D is undetermined. Germline V gene data show CDR1 as SGDLS and CDR2 as YYNGEE. V lost 0 bases and J lost 2, with 8 bases in between. CDR3 size: 14 residues. The CDR3 region has the DNA TGTGCCAGCAGCGTAGAGGCGGGTAACACTGAAGCTTTCTTT. This encodes CASSVEAGNTEAFF.

The rearrangement uses TRBV7-9 and TRBJ2-7, with D possibly TRBD2 on 6 matching bases. The CDR3 has 13 amino acids. V was clipped by 11 bases and J by 3 bases, with 17 bases between them. Germline V gene sequence: CDR1 SEHNR, CDR2 FQNEAQ (reference sequence). The CDR3, as DNA: TGTGCCTCCTCCGGAGGGGAAATCTACGAGCAGTACTTC. This encodes CASSGGEIYEQYF. The full variable domain, in which reference TRBV7-9 and TRBJ2-7 provide the parts outside the CDR3, is DTGVSQNPRHKITKRGQNVTFRCDPISEHNRLYWYRQTLGQGPEFLTYFQNEAQLEKSRLLSDRFSAERPKGSFSTLEIQRTEQGDSAMYLCASSGGEIYEQYFGPGTRLTVT.

This clone was seen a few times. The chain has TRBV10-3 and TRBJ1-2, with D possibly being TRBD1 (6 bases). The V end lost 7 bases, the J end lost 2 bases, and 14 bases lay between the germline ends. From germline, CDR1 is ENHRY and CDR2 SYGVKD. The CDR3 has 14 residues. The CDR3 coding sequence is TGTGCCATCACGGCGGGGGGGCAAAACTATGGCTACACCTTC. Translating gives CAITAGGQNYGYTF.

CDR3 bases: TGCGCCAGCAAACAGGTCGAGGATGAAAAACTGTTTTTT. It translates to CASKQVEDEKLFF. This chain joins TRBV5-1 and TRBJ1-4; weak D call: TRBD1 (5 bases). Trimming shortened V by 6 bases and J by 6 bases, and 12 bases separated the two germline ends. This CDR3 is 13 amino acids long. Germline V gene data show CDR1 as SGHRS and CDR2 as YFSETQ.

This clone was counted only a few times. In DNA, the CDR3 is TGTGCCAGCAGCTTAGAGCAGGGAACAAATTCACCCCTCCACTTT. This sequence encodes CASSLEQGTNSPLHF. This chain uses TRBV7-9 with TRBJ1-6; TRBD1 is a possible D gene (5 bases). Germline V gene sequence: CDR1 SEHNR, CDR2 FQNEAQ (reference sequence). V was trimmed by 1 base and J by 7 bases, leaving 11 bases between them. The CDR3 totals 15 residues.

The chain carries TRBV28 and TRBJ2-4; tentatively, D is TRBD2 (6 bases). This CDR3 has 13 residues. Germline values: CDR1 MDHEN, CDR2 SYDVKM. V was clipped by 6 bases and J by 8 bases, with 14 bases between them. The CDR3 coding sequence is TGTGCCAGCAGCAGGGACTTCCAGGACATTCAGTACTTC. Protein: CASSRDFQDIQYF. Complete variable domain (other parts from reference TRBV28 and TRBJ2-4): DVKVTQSSRYLVKRTGEKVFLECVQDMDHENMFWYRQDPGLGLRLIYFSYDVKMKEKGDIPEGYSVSREKKERFSLILESASTNQTSMYLCASSRDFQDIQYFGAGTRLSVL.

The chain uses TRBV4-1 and TRBJ1-1; no reliable D call. V was pared by 5 bases and J by 11 bases, with 21 bases between. CDR1 MGHRA and CDR2 YSYEKL come from the germline V gene. This CDR3 has 14 residues. The DNA of the CDR3 is TGCGCCAGCAGCACCACAATGGCCCCTAGAGGGGCTTTCTTT. This codes for CASSTTMAPRGAFF.

The rearrangement links TRBV28 to TRBJ2-7, with D maybe TRBD2 (6 bases). The CDR3 spans 17 residues. In germline, CDR1 is MDHEN, CDR2 SYDVKM. The V and J ends lost 5 bases and 3 bases respectively, with 23 bases between them. CDR3 protein: CASSPWAWVEGDYEQYF. CDR3 bases: TGTGCCAGCAGTCCCTGGGCATGGGTGGAGGGAGACTACGAGCAGTACTTC. The full variable domain, in which reference TRBV28 and TRBJ2-7 provide the parts outside the CDR3, is DVKVTQSSRYLVKRTGEKVFLECVQDMDHENMFWYRQDPGLGLRLIYFSYDVKMKEKGDIPEGYSVSREKKERFSLILESASTNQTSMYLCASSPWAWVEGDYEQYFGPGTRLTVT.

This clone was seen only once. The chain is built from TRBV6-5 and TRBJ2-6; D is perhaps TRBD1 (6 bases). Trimming stripped 2 bases from V and 5 bases from J, with 10 bases between. The CDR3 is 15 residues long. Germline-derived CDR1 and CDR2 are MNHEY and SVGAGI. Written as DNA, the CDR3 is TGTGCCAGCAGTTACGGGCAGGGGCGGGCCAACGTCCTGACTTTC. Its protein product is CASSYGQGRANVLTF.

This rearrangement joins TRBV14 to TRBJ1-2; 11 bases align to TRBD1. This CDR3 region has 17 residues. Germline V lookup: CDR1 SGHDN, CDR2 FVKESK. J gave up 4 bases and V 2 bases, and 9 bases lay outside the gene matches. DNA for the CDR3: TGTGCCAGCAGCCAACGGACAGGGGGCGCGTCGGCCTATGGCTACACCTTC. It encodes CASSQRTGGASAYGYTF.

This chain links TRBV5-5 with TRBJ2-2; no definite D call. The germline V gene encodes CDR1 SGHKS and CDR2 YYEKEE (reference sequence). The CDR3 loop spans 14 amino acids. V dropped 2 bases and J dropped 4 bases, with 9 bases sitting between them. Here the CDR3 reads CASSLLVTTGELFF. For the CDR3, the DNA is TGTGCCAGCAGCTTACTTGTCACCACCGGGGAGCTGTTTTTT.

This clone was counted once. This chain joins TRBV15 and TRBJ2-7, with D tentatively TRBD2 (6 bases). The CDR3 is 14 amino acids. Germline values: CDR1 LNHNV, CDR2 YYDKDF (reference sequence). The V end was cut by 0 bases, the J end by 3 bases, with 9 bases between. The CDR3 region has the DNA TGTGCCACCAGCAGAGATCTGGGGGGCTACGAGCAGTACTTC. Translation: CATSRDLGGYEQYF.

The chain recombines TRBV30 with TRBJ2-7; possibly TRBD2 for D (6 bases). Trimming stripped 2 bases from V and 7 bases from J, with 18 bases between. The CDR3 contains 14 residues. Germline lookup yields CDR1 GTSNPN and CDR2 SVGIG (reference sequence). The CDR3 reads CAWSYNGRSWEQYF. The CDR3 DNA sequence: TGTGCCTGGAGTTATAACGGGAGATCCTGGGAGCAGTACTTC.

This clone was recorded a few times. V gene TRBV27 combines with J gene TRBJ1-1, with D unresolved. Germline V gene sequence: CDR1 MNHEY, CDR2 SMNVEV (reference sequence). Trimming took off 5 bases at V and 6 bases at J, with 13 bases between the two ends. CDR3 length: 13 amino acids. CDR3 loop: CASSPPARAEAFF. CDR3 nucleotide sequence: TGTGCCAGCAGTCCCCCCGCCCGAGCTGAAGCTTTCTTT.

This clone came up a few times. The chain combines TRBV28 with TRBJ1-1; TRBD1 aligns across 10 bases. This CDR3 is built from 16 residues. V lost 6 bases, J lost 4 bases, and 11 bases stayed unmatched. Germline V gene data show CDR1 as MDHEN and CDR2 as SYDVKM. The CDR3 here is CASRPTGGLWGTEAFF. CDR3 DNA sequence: TGTGCCAGCAGACCGACAGGGGGCTTATGGGGCACTGAAGCTTTCTTT.

The V gene is TRBV5-6, the J gene TRBJ2-5; unclear D gene. Trimming stripped 0 bases from V and 0 bases from J, with 3 bases between. Germline V lookup: CDR1 SGHDT, CDR2 YYEEEE. The CDR3 totals 13 residues. CDR3: CASSLAYQETQYF. CDR3 nucleotide sequence: TGTGCCAGCAGCTTGGCGTACCAAGAGACCCAGTACTTC.